This is a list of T cell receptor beta chains from one sample in a study of blood T cell repertoires in COVID-19. The repertoire was sequenced with immunoSEQ multiplex PCR; TCRdb's copy has only in-frame clones and lacks some. The table records roughly 200,000 clones, around 86% of them present only once. Sequenced input: peripheral blood. These receptors were taken from a man in his forties with acute or convalescent COVID-19. The CDR3 runs from the conserved cysteine through the conserved F or W. The D gene is left open where the match is weak. Rows may omit the clone size; those that give it use once, few, many or a size class.

>TRBV7-2|NA|TRBJ1-6|NA
CASRLGGNSPLHF
TGTGCCAGCAGACTAGGCGGGAATTCACCCCTCCACTTT
>TRBV7-2|TRBD1|TRBJ1-1|NA
CASSLDRLQGATEAFF
TGTGCCAGCAGCTTAGATAGGCTTCAGGGGGCAACTGAAGCTTTCTTT
>TRBV11-2|TRBD1|TRBJ1-1|once
CASSLDRGTGRTEAFF
TGTGCCAGCAGCTTAGATCGGGGGACAGGGCGCACTGAAGCTTTCTTT
>TRBV24-1|TRBD2|TRBJ2-1|NA
CATSDNGRGADNEQFF
TGTGCCACCAGTGATAATGGGCGGGGGGCCGACAATGAGCAGTTCTTC
>TRBV5-1|NA|TRBJ2-1|NA
CASSRGNNEQFF
TGCGCCAGCAGCCGAGGGAACAATGAGCAGTTCTTC
>TRBV15|TRBD1|TRBJ1-1|NA
CATSRAPGQGEAEAFF
TGTGCCACCAGCAGAGCCCCGGGACAGGGAGAGGCTGAAGCTTTCTTT
>TRBV6-2/TRBV6-3|TRBD1|TRBJ2-5|NA
CASSPGQGESETQYF
TGTGCCAGCAGCCCGGGACAGGGGGAGTCGGAGACCCAGTACTTC
>TRBV11-2|NA|TRBJ2-1|NA
CASSGANEQFF
TGTGCCAGCAGTGGGGCGAATGAGCAGTTCTTC
>TRBV19|NA|TRBJ2-3|NA
CASSMGRTLNTDTQYF
TGTGCCAGTAGTATGGGTCGGACACTGAACACAGATACGCAGTATTTT
>TRBV10-3|TRBD2|TRBJ2-1|NA
CAISDRQLLAGYNEQFF
TGTGCCATCAGTGACAGACAACTTTTAGCGGGGTACAATGAGCAGTTCTTC
>TRBV5-4|TRBD2|TRBJ2-7|NA
CASSFPRGDTYEQYF
TGTGCCAGCAGCTTTCCACGGGGGGATACCTACGAGCAGTACTTC
>TRBV6-2/TRBV6-3|NA|TRBJ2-3|NA
CASSASRVVLQWADTQYF
TGTGCCAGCAGTGCCAGCCGGGTAGTTTTGCAGTGGGCAGATACGCAGTATTTT
>TRBV2|NA|TRBJ1-2|once
CASSEGVGTRTDGYTF
TGTGCCAGCAGTGAAGGAGTCGGGACTAGGACGGATGGCTACACCTTC
>TRBV5-1|TRBD2|TRBJ2-2|NA
CASSHSGGVTGELFF
TGCGCCAGCAGCCATAGCGGGGGGGTCACCGGGGAGCTGTTTTTT
>TRBV7-3|TRBD2|TRBJ2-3|NA
CASSRAGGSLDTQYF
TGTGCCAGCAGCCGAGCGGGGGGGTCTTTAGATACGCAGTATTTT
>TRBV2|TRBD1|TRBJ1-6|few
CACTGGSAYNSPLHF
TGTGCCTGCACAGGGGGCAGCGCCTATAATTCACCCCTCCACTTT
>TRBV6-5|NA|TRBJ1-4|NA
CASSRTGNSNEKLFF
TGTGCCAGCAGCCGAACAGGGAACTCTAATGAAAAACTGTTTTTT
>TRBV3-1/TRBV3-2|NA|TRBJ2-7|NA
CASSPGSGSYEQYF
TGTGCCAGCAGCCCGGGGTCTGGGTCCTACGAGCAGTACTTC
>TRBV30|NA|TRBJ1-1|NA
CAWSADYGTTEAFF
TGTGCCTGGAGTGCGGACTACGGGACGACTGAAGCTTTCTTT
>TRBV9|TRBD1|TRBJ1-1|NA
CASSVATPGTGEAFF
TGTGCCAGCAGCGTAGCTACCCCCGGGACAGGAGAAGCTTTCTTT
>TRBV5-4|NA|TRBJ1-1|NA
CASSLGRGEAFF
TGTGCCAGCAGCTTGGGGAGGGGTGAAGCTTTCTTT
>TRBV2|TRBD1|TRBJ1-1|NA
CASSEWTGGTEAFF
TGTGCCAGCAGTGAGTGGACAGGGGGCACTGAAGCTTTCTTT
>TRBV25-1|NA|TRBJ2-5|NA
CASGGAWETQYF
TGTGCCAGCGGGGGGGCCTGGGAGACCCAGTACTTC